Sequencing of this T cell receptor beta chain was carried out in a study of neoadjuvant anti-PD-1 for oral cavity cancer. This clone was recorded a few times. Six replicates per PBMC sample, mostly from roughly 500 ng of genomic DNA. Here immunoSEQ multiplex PCR was the method, and the copy in TCRdb shows in-frame clones only, minus some. Among about 14,000 clones listed, around 70% were seen once. The patients had HPV-negative, locally advanced oral cavity squamous cell carcinoma. Trimming stripped 1 base from V and 2 bases from J, with 11 bases between. Per the germline V gene, CDR1 is SNHLY and CDR2 is FYNNEI. The CDR3 is made up of 15 amino acids.

This chain links TRBV2 with TRBJ1-1, with no clear D. The sequencing here drew on PBMCs, taken before nivolumab (anti-PD-1) treatment. The clonotype was recovered from a person aged 40-85 years with oral cavity squamous cell carcinoma. This CDR3 is CASSEEYVRNTEAFF. CDR3 bases: TGTGCCAGCAGTGAAGAGTATGTCAGAAACACTGAAGCTTTCTTT.